This paragraph reports one T cell receptor beta chain. This sample stems from a study of blood T cell repertoires in COVID-19. Study-level background: COVID-19 samples, acute and convalescent, were from the United States, Italy and Spain. Sample material is recorded as cDNA or gDNA derived from T cells, B-cell-depleted T cells, or PBMCs.

Original methodology: For nucleated cells, counts were estimated from reference gene primer amplification. Sequenced by immunoSEQ multiplex PCR; TCRdb stores in-frame clones only, minus some. V, J and clone size derive from that table, while D and trimming were established from the DNA sequence. The table shows some 93,000 clones, with roughly 90% occurring only once. Per germline, CDR1 SGHVS and CDR2 FNYEAQ. CDR3 size: 17 residues. V lost 5 bases and J lost 1; bases outside the gene matches: 10. The TCR originated in a woman aged 80 or older with acute or convalescent COVID-19. The specimen sequenced was peripheral blood. This chain uses TRBV7-6 with TRBJ2-1, with 8 positions matching TRBD2. CDR3 protein: CASSLLVAGSSYNEQFF. The CDR3 nucleotides are TGTGCCAGCAGCCTACTCGTAGCGGGGAGTTCCTACAATGAGCAGTTCTTC.